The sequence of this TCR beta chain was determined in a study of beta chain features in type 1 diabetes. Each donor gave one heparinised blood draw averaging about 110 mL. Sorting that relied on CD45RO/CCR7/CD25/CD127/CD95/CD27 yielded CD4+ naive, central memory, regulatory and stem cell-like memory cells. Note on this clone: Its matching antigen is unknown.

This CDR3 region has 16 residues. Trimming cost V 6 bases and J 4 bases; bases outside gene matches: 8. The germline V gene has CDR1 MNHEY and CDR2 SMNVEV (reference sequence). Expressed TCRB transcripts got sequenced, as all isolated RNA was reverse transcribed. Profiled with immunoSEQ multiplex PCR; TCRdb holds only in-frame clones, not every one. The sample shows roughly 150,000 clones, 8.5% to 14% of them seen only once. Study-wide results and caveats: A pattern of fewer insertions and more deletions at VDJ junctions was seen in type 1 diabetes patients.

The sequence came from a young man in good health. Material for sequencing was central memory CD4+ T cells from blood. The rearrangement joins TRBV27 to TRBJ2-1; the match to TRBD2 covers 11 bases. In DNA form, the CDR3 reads TGTGCCAGCAGGTTTTTAAGACTAGCGGGGTACAATGAGCAGTTCTTC. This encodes CASRFLRLAGYNEQFF.